A selection of T cell receptor beta chains follows, all from one sample in a study of blood T cells in healthy people across ages. TCRdb redid the calling of the 5' RACE reads with MiXCR, one entry per CDR3 protein. This table has approximately 810,000 distinct CDR3 sequences, roughly 35% appearing once. The sequencing input was blood. These receptors originate from a man between 18 and 35 years old in good health. Each CDR3 is given without its conserved first and last residue.

CDR3aa: ASQPAGGREKLF; j_gene: TRBJ1-4; v_gene: TRBV6-5
CDR3aa: SVLKGTGNTEAF; j_gene: TRBJ1-1; v_gene: TRBV29-1
CDR3aa: ASSQGGRSDEQF; j_gene: TRBJ2-1; v_gene: TRBV4-2
CDR3aa: SAKQGRDQPQH; j_gene: TRBJ1-5; v_gene: TRBV20-1
CDR3aa: ATGTSRADTQY; j_gene: TRBJ2-3; v_gene: TRBV28
CDR3aa: SADGGPLGTDTQY; j_gene: TRBJ2-3; v_gene: TRBV20-1
CDR3aa: ASSYRMDEQF; j_gene: TRBJ2-1; v_gene: TRBV6-5
CDR3aa: ASASGQGAGEQY; j_gene: TRBJ2-7; v_gene: TRBV12-3/TRBV12-4
CDR3aa: ASSLNVAGGSTDTQY; j_gene: TRBJ2-3; v_gene: TRBV7-3
CDR3aa: AISEPDRSYGYT; j_gene: TRBJ1-2; v_gene: TRBV10-3
CDR3aa: ATSGFSLAGVNEQF; j_gene: TRBJ2-1; v_gene: TRBV24-1
CDR3aa: ASSDGADSTEAF; j_gene: TRBJ1-1; v_gene: TRBV5-1
CDR3aa: ASSLGGVNGQPQH; j_gene: TRBJ1-5; v_gene: TRBV7-9
CDR3aa: ASSLQTRRGVFYEQY; j_gene: TRBJ2-7; v_gene: TRBV5-6
CDR3aa: ASSQGRQVKGAF; j_gene: TRBJ1-1; v_gene: TRBV3-1
CDR3aa: ASSRGGMQY; j_gene: TRBJ2-5; v_gene: TRBV27
CDR3aa: ASSLAGGRDNEQF; j_gene: TRBJ2-1; v_gene: TRBV5-4
CDR3aa: ASNRDQETQY; j_gene: TRBJ2-5; v_gene: TRBV25-1
CDR3aa: ASRAGRLNTEAF; j_gene: TRBJ1-1; v_gene: TRBV12-3/TRBV12-4
CDR3aa: ASSFQQGGNTEAF; j_gene: TRBJ1-1; v_gene: TRBV7-9
CDR3aa: ASSWGSQARNTEAF; j_gene: TRBJ1-1; v_gene: TRBV5-1
CDR3aa: ASTKVGVANEKLF; j_gene: TRBJ1-4; v_gene: TRBV5-6
CDR3aa: ASSLLGQGRYSSYNEQF; j_gene: TRBJ2-1; v_gene: TRBV7-3
CDR3aa: ASSLRTGEASYNEQY; j_gene: .; v_gene: TRBV7-6